Below, one T cell receptor beta chain is given with its context. A second PCR of about 7 to 12 cycles used a sample-barcoded 5' primer and a J-beta primer mix. TCRdb reanalysed the 5' RACE reads using MiXCR and keeps one entry per CDR3 protein. Of some 1.1 million distinct CDR3 sequences detected, more than 30% appear once; the ten largest clones hold roughly 13%. The sample is drawn from a study of blood T cells in healthy people across ages. Trimming removed 6 bases at V and 4 bases at J, with 18 bases between. This CDR3 contains 15 residues. Per the germline V gene, CDR1 is SEHNR and CDR2 is FQNEAQ (reference sequence).

Sequencing was carried out using blood. This chain connects TRBV7-9 to TRBJ1-1; tentative D call: TRBD1 (6 bases). The sequence came from a man in his late teens or twenties in good health. The CDR3 reads CASSRTEQGGTEAFF. The CDR3 DNA is TGTGCCAGCAGTCGGACGGAACAGGGTGGCACTGAAGCTTTCTTT.